This T cell receptor (beta chain) was captured by sequencing in a study of T cell responses to AZD1222 COVID-19 vaccine. General study results and limits: Targets within unmutated variant regions were reportedly found for nearly half of spike-specific TCRs. Seropositive at baseline were only a handful of AZD1222 recipients. Donors were mostly white British, more females; clonal diversity possibly underestimated.

As regards this clone: The antigen is undetermined.

Trimming cost V 4 bases and J 2 bases; bases outside gene matches: 8. CDR3 length equals 15 residues. Germline lookup yields CDR1 SGHRS and CDR2 YFSETQ. Here immunoSEQ multiplex PCR was the method, and the copy in TCRdb shows in-frame clones only, minus some. The table lists approximately 200,000 clones, roughly 90% of them singletons. Pooling covered second doses at about 4 or about 12 weeks. The sequence was collected from an adult who received the AZD1222 COVID-19 vaccine. The specimen comprised peripheral blood, sampled 28 days after the second AZD1222 dose. V is TRBV5-1 and J is TRBJ1-2; 7 nucleotides line up with TRBD1. CDR3 nucleotides: TGCGCCAGCAGCATGAGCCGGGACAGCAACTATGGCTACACCTTC. Protein product: CASSMSRDSNYGYTF.